The rows below give T cell receptor beta chains drawn from one sample of a study of control samples from healthy donors and cancer patients. Profiling relied on immunoSEQ multiplex PCR, and the TCRdb table lists in-frame clones only, not all of them. The sample records almost 90,000 clones, more than 70% being singletons. The specimen was blood. The receptors stem from a woman in her 40s in good health. Both conserved end residues are part of each CDR3. Fields, in order: V gene, D gene, CDR3 length, J gene, clone size, CDR3 DNA, CDR3 protein. D genes are given only for firm matches. Clone size is stated in some rows and not others, as once, few, many or a class when expanded.

TRBV7-3	.	18	TRBJ2-2	.	TGTGCCAGCAGCCCACTGGCCCTTGGGACACGAAATTACGGGGAGCTGTTTTTT	CASSPLALGTRNYGELFF
TRBV7-6	TRBD2	15	TRBJ2-3	.	TGTGCCAGCAGCCCAAGCGGGAACTGGGCCGATACGCAGTATTTT	CASSPSGNWADTQYF
TRBV11-3	.	13	TRBJ2-3	.	TGTGCCAGCAGCTTAGTTGACACAGATACGCAGTATTTT	CASSLVDTDTQYF
TRBV7-6	.	13	TRBJ1-1	.	TGTGCCAGCAGCTTAGACACGAACACTGAAGCTTTCTTT	CASSLDTNTEAFF
TRBV2	.	14	TRBJ1-4	.	TGTGCCAGCAGTGTTCCAACCGCTAATGAAAAACTGTTTTTT	CASSVPTANEKLFF
TRBV11-1	TRBD1	16	TRBJ1-5	.	TGTGCCAGCAGCTTAGAAGACAGGGGGGCTAGTCAGCCCCAGCATTTT	CASSLEDRGASQPQHF
TRBV6-6	.	12	TRBJ1-5	.	TGTGCCAGCAGGGGGGGCAATCAGCCCCAGCATTTT	CASRGGNQPQHF
TRBV2	TRBD1	13	TRBJ1-2	few	TGTGCCAGCAGTGACCAGACAGGGACAGGCTACACCTTC	CASSDQTGTGYTF
TRBV10-3	.	12	TRBJ2-7	.	TGTGCCATCAGTGTCTCCCCCTACGAGCAGTACTTC	CAISVSPYEQYF
TRBV29-1	.	12	TRBJ1-2	.	TGCAGCGTTGAAGACTCAGGTTATGGCTACACCTTC	CSVEDSGYGYTF
TRBV4-3	.	13	TRBJ1-2	.	TGCGCCAGCAGCCAAGCCCGGAATTCTGGCTACACCTTC	CASSQARNSGYTF
TRBV10-1	.	18	TRBJ1-3	.	TGCGCCAGCAGTTTCCCAATGTTACAGGGTACTCCTGGAAACACCATATATTTT	CASSFPMLQGTPGNTIYF
TRBV20-1	.	10	TRBJ1-2	.	TGCGGTATCAAGGGAGCTACACCCACCTTC	CGIKGATPTF
TRBV19	.	12	TRBJ2-3	.	TGTGCCAGTCGTGGGAGCACAGATACGCAGTATTTT	CASRGSTDTQYF